This T cell receptor (beta chain) was sequenced during a study of blood T cell repertoires in COVID-19 (dated by TCRdb to 2018 to 2021). Regarding the study in general: Samples from collaborators originated in the United States, Italy and Spain and spanned both the acute and convalescent phases of COVID-19. The prospective study material was composed of cDNA or gDNA derived from T cells, B-cell-depleted T cells, or PBMCs. Subjects who had been exposed to COVID-19, were actively infected with it, or had recovered from it provided the deeply sampled blood TCRbeta repertoires that made up the dataset. A freely available public database, intended as a resource for researchers studying the immune response to SARS-CoV-2, is where the repertoires were released. The samples were drawn from the first 160 participants of the ongoing ImmuneRACE study and from roughly 1,300 subjects provided by 6 global collaborators. The sample metadata nearly always contained a de-identified subject ID, COVID-19 status, age in years and sex. HLA class I and class II types, where available, came from metadata supplied by the sample provider rather than from assay-based typing.

From the germline V gene, CDR1 is SGHRS and CDR2 is YFSETQ. The CDR3 sequence holds 15 residues, the cysteine and phenylalanine included. The entry retains the CDR3 DNA only, 45 bases that are in frame from base 1. The germline V and J ends show losses of 0 bases and 3 bases respectively, and no gene match explains 6 bases of the junction. This clone showed up just once. Its cognate antigen has yet to be identified. No much larger clonotype is one base removed from it; base qualities were not supplied. TCRbeta CDR3 regions were amplified from genomic DNA by means of the immunoSEQ Assay, a bias-controlled multiplex PCR. As for the original processing: Within the assay, amplification of reference gene primers was used to estimate how many nucleated cells each sample contained. Sequence reads were collapsed and filtered to measure the absolute abundance of every unique TCRbeta CDR3 rearrangement. For each sample, productive Simpson clonality was calculated as the square root of Simpson's diversity index over productive rearrangements. The table was pulled from immuneACCESS by TCRdb, which kept in-frame rearrangements only. Such tables lose some clones; where checked, under half of the loss comes from unresolved V genes, and the rest has no known cause. From that table come the V and J calls and clone size; the DNA was used to work out D and trimming. The sample data list some 390,000 clones, and approximately 91% of these were observed just once. The ten largest clones take up under 2% of the sample.

One collaborating source in Seattle enrolled patients while the patients were actively infected and followed the patients over time throughout the course of disease. Each collaborating institution followed its own protocols to collect whole blood in K2EDTA tubes. For TCRbeta analysis, collaborator samples were shipped as frozen whole blood, as isolated PBMCs, or as DNA extracted from either sample type. The investigation overall reported the following: The quantity of clinical and demographic metadata differed by source and by participant and was supplied without curation.

The receptor's source is a woman between 40 and 50 years old with COVID-19, enrolled during active disease. The chain uses TRBV5-1 and TRBJ2-7; TRBD1 matches 7 bases in the middle. Sequencing used peripheral blood. The nucleotide sequence is TGCGCCAGCAGCTTGGGACAGGGAAGGAACTACGAGCAGTACTTC. Its protein product is CASSLGQGRNYEQYF. With the portions outside the CDR3 filled from the reference TRBV5-1 and TRBJ2-7 genes, the complete variable region becomes KAGVTQTPRYLIKTRGQQVTLSCSPISGHRSVSWYQQTPGQGLQFLFEYFSETQRNKGNFPGRFSGRQFSNSRSEMNVSTLELGDSALYLCASSLGQGRNYEQYFGPGTRLTVT.